These T cell receptor beta chains were read from a single sample in a study of T cells in localized non-small cell lung cancer. Libraries were prepared by immunoSEQ multiplex PCR; TCRdb keeps only in-frame clonotypes and omits some of them. The repertoire consists of approximately 15,000 clones, with around 83% occurring once and the leading ten covering about 3.9%. The source material was peripheral blood, sampled before any cancer treatment. The receptors were gathered from a woman between 40 and 69 years old with stage I lung adenocarcinoma. CDR3s include the opening cysteine and the closing phenylalanine or tryptophan. Each record gives: J gene, V gene, CDR3 protein.

j_call: TRBJ2-3; v_call: TRBV2; cdr3_aa: CASSGPLYRFDSTDTQYF
j_call: TRBJ2-2; v_call: TRBV27; cdr3_aa: CASSQDRSNTGELFF
j_call: TRBJ1-1; v_call: TRBV28; cdr3_aa: CASSLQKVWGNTEAFF
j_call: TRBJ2-5; v_call: TRBV27; cdr3_aa: CASSHAGTTQETQYF
j_call: TRBJ2-2; v_call: TRBV6-1; cdr3_aa: CASSEQGANTGELFF
j_call: TRBJ1-2; v_call: TRBV28; cdr3_aa: CASIGGSYGYTF
j_call: TRBJ2-5; v_call: TRBV7-2; cdr3_aa: CASSFRTSLPETQYF
j_call: TRBJ2-2; v_call: TRBV4-2; cdr3_aa: CASSQGAVAGELFF
j_call: TRBJ1-5; v_call: TRBV15; cdr3_aa: CATSRDNQPQHF
j_call: TRBJ2-7; v_call: TRBV4-2; cdr3_aa: CASSQQPGLANEQYF
j_call: TRBJ1-1; v_call: TRBV5-1; cdr3_aa: CASSLSPVVGTEAFF
j_call: TRBJ2-3; v_call: TRBV7-2; cdr3_aa: CASSLGITDTQYF
j_call: TRBJ2-7; v_call: TRBV7-9; cdr3_aa: CASSPKDSYEQYF
j_call: TRBJ2-5; v_call: TRBV4-1; cdr3_aa: CASSRGQGGETQYF
j_call: TRBJ1-6; v_call: TRBV4-2; cdr3_aa: CASSQPQGALDLNSPLHF
j_call: TRBJ2-1; v_call: TRBV5-8; cdr3_aa: CASSLFLLNNEQFF
j_call: TRBJ2-5; v_call: TRBV9; cdr3_aa: CASSVGRGETQYF
j_call: TRBJ2-3; v_call: TRBV7-6; cdr3_aa: CASKKSGRAGWNTDTQYF
j_call: TRBJ2-3; v_call: TRBV9; cdr3_aa: CASSPGSDTQYF
j_call: TRBJ1-2; v_call: TRBV18; cdr3_aa: CASSPSRDFNYGYTF
j_call: TRBJ1-1; v_call: TRBV5-1; cdr3_aa: CASSSGQGGTEAFF
j_call: TRBJ1-1; v_call: TRBV5-1; cdr3_aa: CASTILDRDTEAFF
j_call: TRBJ1-1; v_call: TRBV20-1; cdr3_aa: CSAGQNTEAFF
j_call: TRBJ1-3; v_call: TRBV28; cdr3_aa: CASSWNRLYPGNTIYF
j_call: TRBJ1-2; v_call: TRBV5-8; cdr3_aa: CASSLGSGTGFGYTF
j_call: TRBJ2-5; v_call: TRBV4-3; cdr3_aa: CASSQDRRETQYF
j_call: TRBJ2-7; v_call: TRBV4-3; cdr3_aa: CASSQDLDSYYEQYF
j_call: TRBJ2-1; v_call: TRBV11-2; cdr3_aa: CASSLDTSSYNEQFF
j_call: TRBJ2-1; v_call: TRBV7-9; cdr3_aa: CASSSIWQGSLSEQFF
j_call: TRBJ2-5; v_call: TRBV9; cdr3_aa: CASSVRPLETQYF
j_call: TRBJ2-3; v_call: TRBV27; cdr3_aa: CASSLSIVGRTDTQYF
j_call: TRBJ1-2; v_call: TRBV7-2; cdr3_aa: CASTEQSPYGYTF
j_call: TRBJ2-3; v_call: TRBV11-3; cdr3_aa: CASSDSADTQYF
j_call: TRBJ2-7; v_call: TRBV11-2; cdr3_aa: CASSRAGTSGNYEQYF
j_call: TRBJ2-7; v_call: TRBV6-5; cdr3_aa: CASKKERGANYEQYF
j_call: TRBJ2-7; v_call: TRBV28; cdr3_aa: CASSTSDEQYF
j_call: TRBJ2-3; v_call: TRBV7-2; cdr3_aa: CASTGLAGDTQYF
j_call: TRBJ1-1; v_call: TRBV5-8; cdr3_aa: CASSLTGNTEAFF
j_call: TRBJ2-1; v_call: TRBV5-6; cdr3_aa: CASSSAGWAYNEQFF
j_call: TRBJ1-2; v_call: TRBV7-8; cdr3_aa: CASSLESIAGTGGAGGYGYTF
j_call: TRBJ1-2; v_call: TRBV2; cdr3_aa: CASSESSRLNYGYTF
j_call: TRBJ2-7; v_call: TRBV5-6; cdr3_aa: CASSFLVVRNLSYEQYF
j_call: TRBJ1-1; v_call: TRBV5-1; cdr3_aa: CASSHGQNTEAFF
j_call: TRBJ2-2; v_call: TRBV27; cdr3_aa: CASNRKGGGRTGELFF
j_call: TRBJ2-7; v_call: TRBV7-2; cdr3_aa: CASSLDVNEQYF
j_call: TRBJ1-5; v_call: TRBV4-2; cdr3_aa: CASSQEGNSNQPQHF
j_call: TRBJ2-1; v_call: TRBV27; cdr3_aa: CASSFRRTSGYNEQFF